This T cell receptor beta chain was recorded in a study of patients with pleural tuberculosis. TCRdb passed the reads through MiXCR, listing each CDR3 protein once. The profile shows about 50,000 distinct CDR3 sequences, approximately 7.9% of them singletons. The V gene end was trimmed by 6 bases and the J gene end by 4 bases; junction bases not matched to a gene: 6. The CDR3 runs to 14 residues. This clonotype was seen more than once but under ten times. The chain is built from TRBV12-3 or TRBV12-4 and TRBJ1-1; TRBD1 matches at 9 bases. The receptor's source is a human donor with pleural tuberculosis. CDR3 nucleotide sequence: TGTGCCAGCAGAGAACAGGGGGCCATCACTGAAGCTTTCTTT. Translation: CASREQGAITEAFF.